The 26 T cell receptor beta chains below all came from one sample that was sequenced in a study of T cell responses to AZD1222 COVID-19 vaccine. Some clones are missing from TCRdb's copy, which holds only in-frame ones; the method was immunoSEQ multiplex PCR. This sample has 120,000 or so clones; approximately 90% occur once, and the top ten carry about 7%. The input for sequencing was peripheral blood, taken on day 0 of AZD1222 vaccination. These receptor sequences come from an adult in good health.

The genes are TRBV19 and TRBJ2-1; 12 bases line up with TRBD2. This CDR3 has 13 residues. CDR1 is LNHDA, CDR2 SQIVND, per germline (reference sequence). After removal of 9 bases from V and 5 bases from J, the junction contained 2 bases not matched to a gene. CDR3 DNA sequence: TGTGCCAGCCGGACTAGCGGGAACAATGAGCAGTTCTTC. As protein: CASRTSGNNEQFF.

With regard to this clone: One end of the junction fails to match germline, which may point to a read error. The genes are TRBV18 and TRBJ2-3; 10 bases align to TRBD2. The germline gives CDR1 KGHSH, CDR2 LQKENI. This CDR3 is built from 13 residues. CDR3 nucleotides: TGTGCCAGCTCACCAGTTCCTAGCGGGAGTATCCATTTT. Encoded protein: CASSPVPSGSIHF.

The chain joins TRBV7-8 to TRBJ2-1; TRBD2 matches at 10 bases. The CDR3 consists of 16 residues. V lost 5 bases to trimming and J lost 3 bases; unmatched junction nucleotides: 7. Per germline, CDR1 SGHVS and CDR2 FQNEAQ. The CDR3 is CASSLLRTSGYNEQFF. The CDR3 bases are TGTGCCAGCAGCCTTCTCAGGACTAGCGGCTACAATGAGCAGTTCTTC.

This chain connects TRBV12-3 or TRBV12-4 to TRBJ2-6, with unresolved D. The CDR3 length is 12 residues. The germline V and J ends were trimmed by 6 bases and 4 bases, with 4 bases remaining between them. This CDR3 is CASRSGANVLTF. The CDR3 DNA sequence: TGTGCCAGCAGGAGCGGGGCCAACGTCCTGACTTTC.

CDR3 nucleotides: TGTGCCATCAGTGAGGGGGGGGCTGCCTATGGCTACACCTTC. It codes for CAISEGGAAYGYTF. The V call is TRBV10-3, the J call TRBJ1-2; D may be TRBD1 (6 bases). The V and J ends lost 2 bases and 4 bases respectively, with 11 bases between them. The CDR3 is 14 residues long. Germline CDR1 is ENHRY and CDR2 is SYGVKD.

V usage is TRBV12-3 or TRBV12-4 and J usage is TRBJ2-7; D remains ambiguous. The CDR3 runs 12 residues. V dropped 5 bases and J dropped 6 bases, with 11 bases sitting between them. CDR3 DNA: TGTGCCAGCAGTCGTGAGACTGGCGAGCAGTACTTC. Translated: CASSRETGEQYF.

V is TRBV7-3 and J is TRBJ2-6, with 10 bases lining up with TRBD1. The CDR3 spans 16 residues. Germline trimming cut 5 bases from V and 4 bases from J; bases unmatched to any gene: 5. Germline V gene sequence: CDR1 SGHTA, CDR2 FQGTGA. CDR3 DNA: TGTGCCAGCAGCAAGACAGGGGGCGCCGGGGCCAACGTCCTGACTTTC. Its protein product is CASSKTGGAGANVLTF.

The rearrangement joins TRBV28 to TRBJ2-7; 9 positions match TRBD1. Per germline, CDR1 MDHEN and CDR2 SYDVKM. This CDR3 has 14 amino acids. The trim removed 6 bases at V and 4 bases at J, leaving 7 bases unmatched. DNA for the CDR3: TGTGCCAGCAGCACGGGACAGGGAATTTACGAGCAGTACTTC. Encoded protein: CASSTGQGIYEQYF.

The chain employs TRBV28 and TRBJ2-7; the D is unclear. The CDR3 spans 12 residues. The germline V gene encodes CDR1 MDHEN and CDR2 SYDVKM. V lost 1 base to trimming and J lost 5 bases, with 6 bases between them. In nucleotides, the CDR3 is TGTGCCAGCAGTTTATCGGAGCACGAGCAGTACTTC. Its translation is CASSLSEHEQYF.

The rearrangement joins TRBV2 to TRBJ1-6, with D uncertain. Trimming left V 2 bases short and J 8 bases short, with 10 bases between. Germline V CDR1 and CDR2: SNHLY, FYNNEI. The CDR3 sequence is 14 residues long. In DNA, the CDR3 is TGTGCCAGCAGTGAAAGACTGAGGGATTCACCCCTCCACTTT. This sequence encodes CASSERLRDSPLHF.

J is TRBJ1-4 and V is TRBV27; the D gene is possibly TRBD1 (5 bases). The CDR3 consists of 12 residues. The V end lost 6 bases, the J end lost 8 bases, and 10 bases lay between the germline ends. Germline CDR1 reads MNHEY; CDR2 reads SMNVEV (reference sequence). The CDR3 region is CASSTRGEKLFF. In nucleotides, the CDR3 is TGTGCCAGCAGCACCCGGGGCGAAAAACTGTTTTTT.

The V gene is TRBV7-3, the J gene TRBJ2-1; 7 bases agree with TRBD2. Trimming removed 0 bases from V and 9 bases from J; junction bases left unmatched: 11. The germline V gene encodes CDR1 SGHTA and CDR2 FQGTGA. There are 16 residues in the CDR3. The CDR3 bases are TGTGCCAGCAGCTTAACCGCCAGTTCATCGGGGGGTGAGCAGTTCTTC. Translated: CASSLTASSSGGEQFF.

The CDR3 DNA reads as TGCGCCAGCAGTGAGATAGCTAGCGGGAAGAGGGATACGCAGTATTTT. Translating gives CASSEIASGKRDTQYF. This chain uses TRBV10-1 with TRBJ2-3; TRBD2 matches at 9 bases. Germline CDR1 and CDR2: WNHNN and SYGVQD (reference sequence). This CDR3 comprises 16 residues. The trim removed 2 bases at V and 6 bases at J, leaving 9 bases unmatched.

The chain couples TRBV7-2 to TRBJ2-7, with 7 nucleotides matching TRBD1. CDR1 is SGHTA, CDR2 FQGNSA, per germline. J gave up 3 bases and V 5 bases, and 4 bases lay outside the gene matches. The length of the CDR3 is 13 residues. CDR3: CASSLRDSYEQYF. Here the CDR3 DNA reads TGTGCCAGCAGCCTCCGGGACAGCTACGAGCAGTACTTC.

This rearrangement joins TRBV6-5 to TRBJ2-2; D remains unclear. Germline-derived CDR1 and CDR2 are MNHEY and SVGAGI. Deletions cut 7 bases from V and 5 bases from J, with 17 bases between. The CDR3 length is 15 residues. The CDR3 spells CASTQDEAPTGELFF. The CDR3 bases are TGTGCCAGCACTCAAGACGAGGCACCAACCGGGGAGCTGTTTTTT.

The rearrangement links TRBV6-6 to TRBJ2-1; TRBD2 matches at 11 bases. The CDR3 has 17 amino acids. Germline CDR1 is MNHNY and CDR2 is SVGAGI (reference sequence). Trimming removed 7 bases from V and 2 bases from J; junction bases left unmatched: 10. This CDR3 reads CASIRTGTSGPYNEQFF. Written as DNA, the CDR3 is TGTGCCAGCATTCGGACTGGGACTAGCGGACCCTACAATGAGCAGTTCTTC.

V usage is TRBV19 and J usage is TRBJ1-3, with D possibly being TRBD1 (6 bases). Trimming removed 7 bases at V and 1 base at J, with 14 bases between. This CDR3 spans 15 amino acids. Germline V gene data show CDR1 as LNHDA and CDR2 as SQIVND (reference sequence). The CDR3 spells CASTRGWESGNTIYF. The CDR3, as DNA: TGTGCCAGTACCAGGGGTTGGGAATCTGGAAACACCATATATTTT.

The CDR3 sequence: CASSLGTKQETQYF. The CDR3 DNA reads TGCGCCAGCAGCTTGGGGACTAAGCAAGAGACCCAGTACTTC. The V call is TRBV5-1, the J call TRBJ2-5; D might be TRBD2 (6 bases). Per germline, CDR1 SGHRS and CDR2 YFSETQ. V shed 0 bases and J shed 2 bases, with 8 bases lying between them. This CDR3 has 14 amino acids.

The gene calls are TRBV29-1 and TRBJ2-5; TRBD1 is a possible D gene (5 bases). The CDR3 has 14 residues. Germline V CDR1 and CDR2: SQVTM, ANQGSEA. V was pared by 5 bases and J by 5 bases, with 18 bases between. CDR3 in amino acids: CSVINSRAGETQYF. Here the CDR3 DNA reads TGCAGCGTTATCAATTCAAGGGCAGGGGAGACCCAGTACTTC.

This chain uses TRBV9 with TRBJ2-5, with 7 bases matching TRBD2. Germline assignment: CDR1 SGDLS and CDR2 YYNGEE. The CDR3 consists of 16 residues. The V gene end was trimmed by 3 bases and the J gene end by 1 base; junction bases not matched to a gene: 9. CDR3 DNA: TGTGCCAGCAGCGGCGGGAGCCGCCCATTCCAAGAGACCCAGTACTTC. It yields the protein CASSGGSRPFQETQYF.

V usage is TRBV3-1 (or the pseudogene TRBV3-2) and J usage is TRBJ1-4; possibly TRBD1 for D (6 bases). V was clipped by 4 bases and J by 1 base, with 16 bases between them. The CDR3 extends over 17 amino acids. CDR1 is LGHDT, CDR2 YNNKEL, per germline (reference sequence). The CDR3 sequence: CASSRPSAGVTNEKLFF. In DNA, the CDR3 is TGTGCCAGCAGCCGCCCTTCCGCAGGGGTAACTAATGAAAAACTGTTTTTT.

In DNA form, the CDR3 reads TGCGCCAGCAGCCGACATACGGGGACAGGGGAGACCCAGTACTTC. It is translated as CASSRHTGTGETQYF. V is TRBV5-1 and J is TRBJ2-5; 9 bases map to TRBD1. CDR3 length: 15 amino acids. The V and J ends lost 4 bases and 5 bases, in that order; junction bases with no gene match: 9. The germline V gene encodes CDR1 SGHRS and CDR2 YFSETQ.

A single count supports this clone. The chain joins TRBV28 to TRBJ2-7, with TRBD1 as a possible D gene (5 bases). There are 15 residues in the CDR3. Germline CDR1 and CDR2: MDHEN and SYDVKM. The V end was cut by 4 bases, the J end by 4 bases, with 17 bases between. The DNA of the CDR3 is TGTGCCAGCAGTTCCGAGACAGAGATTTTGTACGAGCAGTACTTC. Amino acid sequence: CASSSETEILYEQYF.

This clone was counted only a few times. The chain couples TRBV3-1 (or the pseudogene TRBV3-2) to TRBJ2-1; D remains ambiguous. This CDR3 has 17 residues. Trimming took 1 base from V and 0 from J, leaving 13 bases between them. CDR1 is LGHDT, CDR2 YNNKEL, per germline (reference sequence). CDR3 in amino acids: CASSQAGGLDSYNEQFF. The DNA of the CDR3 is TGTGCCAGCAGCCAAGCAGGTGGGCTGGACTCCTACAATGAGCAGTTCTTC.

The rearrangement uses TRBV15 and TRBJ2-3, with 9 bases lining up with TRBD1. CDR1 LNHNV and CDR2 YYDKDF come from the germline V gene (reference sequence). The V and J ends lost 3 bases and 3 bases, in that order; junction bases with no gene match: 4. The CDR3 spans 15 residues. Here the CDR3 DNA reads TGTGCCACCAGCAGGAGACAGGGGGTAACAGATACGCAGTATTTT. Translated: CATSRRQGVTDTQYF.

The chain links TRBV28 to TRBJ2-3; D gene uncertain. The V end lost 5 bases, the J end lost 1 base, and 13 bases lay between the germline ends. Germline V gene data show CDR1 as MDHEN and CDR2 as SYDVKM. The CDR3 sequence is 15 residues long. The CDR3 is CASSPHEWGTDTQYF. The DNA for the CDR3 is TGTGCCAGCAGTCCTCACGAGTGGGGCACAGATACGCAGTATTTT. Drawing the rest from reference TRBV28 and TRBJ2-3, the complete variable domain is DVKVTQSSRYLVKRTGEKVFLECVQDMDHENMFWYRQDPGLGLRLIYFSYDVKMKEKGDIPEGYSVSREKKERFSLILESASTNQTSMYLCASSPHEWGTDTQYFGPGTRLTVL.